This T cell receptor beta chain came from a study of cytomegalovirus exposure and HLA in healthy donors (dated by TCRdb to about 2017). For the wider study: According to an earlier analysis of 550 to 700 of the donors, 150 million to 200 million T cells yielded roughly 110 million unique TCR beta sequences and about 300 Gb of sequence data. Roughly 300 gigabases of sequencing data and 70 million to 100 million unique TCR sequences were included in an early release covering several hundred HLA-typed donors. Of the roughly 390 genotyped donors, roughly 80% fell in the genetic ancestry cluster associated with self-reported Caucasian donors. The study aimed to test whether signatures of past pathogen exposure could be identified by cataloging public T cell receptors. The study profiled the T cell repertoires of about 720 subjects by immunosequencing and related them to cytomegalovirus serostatus. A separate validation cohort of some 130 different subjects was used in addition to the roughly 700-subject first cohort. The study combined high-throughput TCR immunosequencing, statistical association of individual TCRs with disease status, and machine learning to predict cytomegalovirus infection status. A later analysis re-examined previously published TCR beta repertoires from 600 to 700 donors and added high-resolution HLA genotyping to investigate patterns of TCR occurrence. Rather than drawing on any new phenotypic data, the later analysis identified candidate immune exposures from TCR beta sequences and the way those sequences occurred across donors. An earlier analysis of 587 of the donors used high-throughput TCR beta sequencing to judge whether each TCR beta V gene segment behaved as functional or pseudogenic. Donor age, sex, ethnicity and CMV serostatus were compiled alongside the repertoire data. A later genetic analysis used genome-wide SNP genotypes for about three fifths of the 666 donors, treating that subset as a discovery cohort. Every repertoire in the discovery cohort had been generated on one and the same sequencing platform. Both class I and class II loci were covered by HLA typing, at four-digit resolution. The number of donors typed differed by locus, with about 629-640 for A, B, C, DRB1 and DQB1, 522 for DQA1, 600 to 610 for DPA1, and roughly 450 for DPB1. Several DR-DQ haplotypes were handled as single units for association and clustering because linkage in the cohort was strong. On average, around 230,000 unique TCR beta nucleotide sequences were sequenced per donor among a few hundred genotyped donors of the cohort, with roughly a sixth of those sequences being non-productive. Study-level results and caveats: Sequencing depth was assumed to be roughly uniform across donors in the presence/absence analyses, though that assumption may not hold. A later analysis associated about 16,000 TCR beta sequences with specific HLA alleles at a false discovery rate of 0.05. In a later analysis, TCR association rates were found to vary across HLA loci, with the most associated TCRs seen for DRB1 alleles and the fewest for HLA-C alleles. The sequencing pipeline was judged likely to have produced a cluster of highly shared sequence variants as a technical artifact. Compared with the roughly 720-donor mean, donors in an Asian-associated ancestry cluster had fewer N-insertions in productive TCRs, according to a later genetic analysis. In an earlier analysis of more than 450 of the donors, most TCR beta V segments were observed in productive rearrangements about 87% or about 30% of the time, broadly matching IMGT annotations. The study gave a list of 150 to 200 TCR beta chains associated with cytomegalovirus. Because counts were too low, more than 15 rarely observed V segments, including chromosome 9 orphons, were left out of the earlier analysis of about 620 of the donors. The classifier was reported to diagnose cytomegalovirus status with high specificity and sensitivity in both the original and validation cohorts. While some public TCRs were present in many individuals, most TCR sequences turned up only very rarely across donors. Assigning TCR associations to individual alleles was difficult when HLA alleles, especially DR and DQ, strongly co-occurred. According to the authors, the approach could potentially be generalized to other disease states and immunological phenotypes. A later genetic analysis associated a missense DCLRE1C variant with V-gene and J-gene trimming of TCR beta chains, and an independent cohort replicated the association. Immune exposure information for the cohort was limited to CMV serostatus. Most CMV-associated TCR beta chains appeared to be HLA-restricted in a later analysis, and the HLA associations seemed to be driven largely by CMV exposure. A later analysis reported that several top co-occurrence clusters appeared linked to parvovirus B19, influenza, CMV and Epstein-Barr virus. In vitro tests confirmed that a few of the cytomegalovirus-associated TCR beta chains recognize cytomegalovirus antigens. Because HLA typing was missing for some donors at each locus, association tests included only the typed subset. A further reported finding was that TCR beta sequences accurately predicted the HLA-A and HLA-B alleles for most subjects in the first cohort. Because the 87-base-pair reads could not distinguish some IMGT-functional V segments, including TRBV6-2 and TRBV6-3, those segments were excluded. A later analysis found that HLA-associated TCR beta chains were more clonally expanded and had lower generation probabilities than equally common non-associated chains. In this cohort, only TCR beta chains were sequenced, and detectable features were limited by the absence of alpha or paired-chain data. Linkage disequilibrium might explain the correlated functional status among segregating V segments, but an unknown experimental factor could not be ruled out.

The cohort comprised fewer than 700 healthy bone marrow donors. At the time of sampling, all cohort members were nominally healthy, though unrecorded immune exposures were likely present. The donor tested CMV seronegative, placing the donor among the 350 or so seronegative members of the cohort. A peripheral blood sample was provided by each donor, and peripheral blood mononuclear cells were used for TCR beta sequencing. The Qiagen DNeasy Blood Extraction Kit was used to extract genomic DNA from the blood cell samples. Including cysteine and phenylalanine, the CDR3 has 14 amino acids. Only the CDR3 region is kept as DNA, spanning 42 bases read in frame from base 1. From V the trimming removes 3 bases and from J it removes 11 bases, while the gene matches leave 14 bases of the junction unaccounted for. CDR1 and CDR2 are drawn from the germline V gene (reference sequence): GTSNPN, SVGIG. Receptors were amplified or captured by the immunoSEQ multiplex PCR assay. For the multiplex PCR, a mixture combining 60 forward primers for TCR Vbeta segments and 13 reverse primers for TCR Jbeta segments was used. Amplification of the CDR3 region of rearranged TCR beta genes was performed with a multiplex PCR assay on genomic DNA. The Illumina HiSeq System was used to sequence the amplified TCR beta libraries as 87-base-pair reads. The paper's data handling went like this. A later analysis counted about 80 million unique TCR beta chains across the 640 or so repertoires, and about 10 million of these chains were shared by at least two donors. Raw reads were error-corrected and collapsed into unique sequences with a nearest-neighbor algorithm that merged closely related sequences to remove PCR and sequencing errors. Alignment of CDR3 sequences to IMGT reference sequences was used to assign V, D and J gene segments. For a sequence to be retained, a match of at least six nucleotides was required to both a V gene segment and a J gene segment. A rearrangement was called productive if the CDR3 had no stop codons and remained in frame with V and J, and every other rearrangement was called non-productive. CDR3 was defined according to IMGT convention as the region running from the second conserved V-encoded cysteine to the conserved J-encoded phenylalanine. Sequences without an unambiguous match to a single V gene segment were excluded from the earlier analysis of about 600 of the donors. An earlier analysis of a few hundred of the donors classified V segments as functional when productive rearrangements were above 56.7% and as segregating when the standard deviation between donors was above 5%. A statistical classification framework was developed to diagnose cytomegalovirus status using the catalog of TCR beta chain sequences. In a later analysis, V and J genes were assigned by comparing TCR nucleotide sequences against IMGT/GENE-DB human TR gene sequences. In a later analysis, CDR3 sequences and most-parsimonious VDJ recombination scenarios were assigned using the TCRdist pipeline. In a later analysis, each TCR beta chain was defined by its CDR3 amino acid sequence together with its V-gene family, and reads lacking a unique V-gene family were excluded. In a later analysis, approximately 640 highly shared, low-generation-probability nucleotide sequences were removed to address suspected cross-contamination and a sequencing artifact. In a later analysis, a clonal expansion index was calculated for each public chain from normalized within-repertoire ranks of inferred template counts. In a later analysis, generation probabilities were computed using a VDJ recombination model fitted to out-of-frame rearrangements, and the results were checked against IGoR. In a later analysis, hypergeometric tests were used to score TCR-TCR, TCR-HLA and TCR-CMV co-occurrence, with a repertoire-size bias correction applied to TCR pairs. False discovery rates were estimated in a later analysis by permuting HLA or CMV assignments 20 times. In a later analysis, co-occurring TCRs were grouped using DBSCAN, with TCRdist sequence similarity added in when clustering inside HLA-allele-positive subsets. Repertoires with fewer than 30,000 or more than 120,000 public chains, plus five repertoires with anomalous nucleotide sharing, were excluded from co-occurrence clustering. Sourced from immuneACCESS, this table was stored by TCRdb with only in-frame sequences that have V and J called. A share of the clones is absent; for the studies checked, an unresolved V gene accounts for under half, and the remainder has no known explanation. The DNA gave D and trimming, while V, J and clone size come from that table. Recorded for this sample are roughly 160,000 clones; around 80% of them occurred a single time. The ten top clones hold about 2% of the sample.

To note about this clone: Its antigen is still unknown. Nothing much larger sits one base from this clone, and base qualities are not available.

In this chain, TRBV30 is recombined with TRBJ2-7, with 9 bases aligning to TRBD1. This TCR was sampled from a male donor in good health and CMV-seronegative. The sample taken for sequencing was PBMCs. The CDR3 in this case is CAWRGRTGDGREYF. Here is the DNA: TGTGCCTGGAGAGGGAGGACAGGGGACGGGCGCGAGTACTTC.